This TCR beta chain was recorded in a study of cytomegalovirus exposure and HLA in healthy donors. Whole-study context: The approximately 600 first-cohort repertoires shared a platform with the approximately 120 validation repertoires, as reported in a later analysis. Regarding the study as a whole: It was found in a later analysis that first-cohort TCR clusters tended to co-occur in the 100 to 150 validation repertoires. Investigators reported 150 to 200 TCR beta chains as tied to cytomegalovirus.

Trimming took off 6 bases at V and 3 bases at J, with 15 bases between the two ends. Germline CDR1 is SEHNR and CDR2 is FQNEAQ (reference sequence). This CDR3 is built from 14 residues. On this clone itself: Antigen unknown.

Sequencing was performed with immunoSEQ multiplex PCR; in TCRdb, only in-frame clones are kept and a portion is missing. The sample lists hundreds of thousands of clones; more than 85% were seen once. Sequencing was carried out using PBMCs. J is TRBJ2-7 and V is TRBV7-9, with D perhaps TRBD2 (6 bases). The TCR comes from a young man in good health and CMV-seropositive. The CDR3 nucleotides read TGTGCCAGCAGTACCTCGGGAGCTGACTACGAGCAGTACTTC. Translated: CASSTSGADYEQYF.